This TCR beta chain emerged from a study of blood T cells in healthy people across ages. Study-wide context: About one barcoded TCR beta cDNA was captured per two T cells.

With a J-beta primer mix and a sample-barcoded 5' primer, a second PCR ran 7 to 11 cycles. Via MiXCR, TCRdb re-called the 5' RACE reads, giving one row per CDR3 protein. The sample yields hundreds of thousands of distinct CDR3 sequences, 40% to 60% seen once. In regard to this clonotype: Its antigen is not identified.

Germline-derived CDR1 and CDR2 are LGHDT and YNNKEL (reference sequence). The CDR3 contains 14 residues. The germline V and J ends were trimmed by 1 base and 15 bases, with 19 bases remaining between them. Study-wide results and limits: While age rose, TCR beta diversity per million T cells dropped in a roughly linear way. Diversity figures derived from one million T cells were judged to underestimate the true value. It was the long-lived donors that had more naive CD4+ cells and higher diversity than aged donors.

Sequencing was carried out using blood. The receptor comes from a man aged 25-45 years in good health. The genes are TRBV3-1 and TRBJ2-1, with D possibly matching TRBD1 (6 bases). The CDR3 nucleotides are TGTGCCAGCAGCCAAGGGGACCGCCCTGGGGGCCGGTTCTTC. This gives the protein CASSQGDRPGGRFF.